This T cell receptor (beta chain) was observed in a study of control samples from healthy donors and cancer patients (dated by TCRdb to 2020 to 2021). Details on this clone: No cognate antigen has been identified for it. Base qualities were left out, and no much larger clone turns up one base away.

Libraries were constructed by the immunoSEQ multiplex PCR assay. Here the immuneACCESS table is served through TCRdb, limited to in-frame sequences with V and J called. Missing clones are a known gap in these copies; in checked studies unresolved V genes cover under half, and the rest lacks a known reason. The sample data list 65,000 to 70,000 clones, and more than 75% of these were observed just once. The ten largest clones add up to 2.9% of the sample. This sequence originates from a woman aged 45-65 years with lung cancer. The sequencing sample was made of PBMCs.

Here is the DNA: TGTGCCAGCGACAGGGGTAACACTGAAGCTTTCTTT. This encodes CASDRGNTEAFF. In this chain, TRBV25-1 is recombined with TRBJ1-1, and TRBD1 matches 8 of the central bases. The germline V gene sets CDR1 to MGHDK and CDR2 to SYGVNS. V has 8 bases trimmed and J has 2 bases trimmed; junction bases matching no gene number 1. The CDR3, cysteine through phenylalanine, is 12 amino acids long. Only CDR3 DNA is held: 36 bases, read in frame from base 1.